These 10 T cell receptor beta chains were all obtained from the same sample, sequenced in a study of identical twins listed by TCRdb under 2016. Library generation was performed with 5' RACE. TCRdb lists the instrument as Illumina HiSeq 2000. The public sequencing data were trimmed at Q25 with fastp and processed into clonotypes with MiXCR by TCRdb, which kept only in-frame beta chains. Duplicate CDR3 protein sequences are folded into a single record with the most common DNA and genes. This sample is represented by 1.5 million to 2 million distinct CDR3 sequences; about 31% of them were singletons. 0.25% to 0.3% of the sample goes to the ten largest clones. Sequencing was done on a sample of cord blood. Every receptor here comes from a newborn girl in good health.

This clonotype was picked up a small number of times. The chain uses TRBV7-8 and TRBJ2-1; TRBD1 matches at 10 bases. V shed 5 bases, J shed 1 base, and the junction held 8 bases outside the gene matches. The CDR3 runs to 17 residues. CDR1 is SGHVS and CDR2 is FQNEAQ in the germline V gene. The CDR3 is CASSQRGTGASYNEQFF. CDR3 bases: TGTGCCAGCAGCCAAAGAGGGACAGGGGCGTCCTACAATGAGCAGTTCTTC.

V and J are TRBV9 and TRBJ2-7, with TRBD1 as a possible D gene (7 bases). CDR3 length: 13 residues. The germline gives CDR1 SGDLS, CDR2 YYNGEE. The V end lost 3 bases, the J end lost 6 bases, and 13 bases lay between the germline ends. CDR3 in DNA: TGTGCCAGCAGCGGACTAGGGGGCGGCGAGCAGTACTTC. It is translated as CASSGLGGGEQYF.

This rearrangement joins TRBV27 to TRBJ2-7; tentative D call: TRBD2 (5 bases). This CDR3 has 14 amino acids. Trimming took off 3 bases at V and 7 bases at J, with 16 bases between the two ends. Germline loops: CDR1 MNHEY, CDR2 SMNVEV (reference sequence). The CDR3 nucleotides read TGTGCCAGCAGTTTCAATTTGTCCCCGGGGGAGCAGTACTTC. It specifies CASSFNLSPGEQYF.

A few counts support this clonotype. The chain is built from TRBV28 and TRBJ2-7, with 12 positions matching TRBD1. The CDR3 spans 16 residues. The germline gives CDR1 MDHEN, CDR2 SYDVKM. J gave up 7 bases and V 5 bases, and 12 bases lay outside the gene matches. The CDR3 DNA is TGTGCCAGCAGTACCTCCGGGACAGGGGGCTACAATGAGCAGTACTTC. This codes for CASSTSGTGGYNEQYF. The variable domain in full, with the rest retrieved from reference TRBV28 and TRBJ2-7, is DVKVTQSSRYLVKRTGEKVFLECVQDMDHENMFWYRQDPGLGLRLIYFSYDVKMKEKGDIPEGYSVSREKKERFSLILESASTNQTSMYLCASSTSGTGGYNEQYFGPGTRLTVT.

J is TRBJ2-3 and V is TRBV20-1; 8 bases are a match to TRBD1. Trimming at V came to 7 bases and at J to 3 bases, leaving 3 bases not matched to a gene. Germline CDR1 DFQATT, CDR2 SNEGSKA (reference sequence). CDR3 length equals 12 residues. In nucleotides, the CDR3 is TGCAGTGGGGACAGGAGTACAGATACGCAGTATTTT. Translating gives CSGDRSTDTQYF.

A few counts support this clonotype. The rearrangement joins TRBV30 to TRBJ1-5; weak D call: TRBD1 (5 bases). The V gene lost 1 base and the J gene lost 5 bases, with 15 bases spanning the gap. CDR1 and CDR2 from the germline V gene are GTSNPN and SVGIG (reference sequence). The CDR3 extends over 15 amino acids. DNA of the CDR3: TGTGCCTGGAGTGATTCGAGAGGGGTCGATCAGCCCCAGCATTTT. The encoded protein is CAWSDSRGVDQPQHF.

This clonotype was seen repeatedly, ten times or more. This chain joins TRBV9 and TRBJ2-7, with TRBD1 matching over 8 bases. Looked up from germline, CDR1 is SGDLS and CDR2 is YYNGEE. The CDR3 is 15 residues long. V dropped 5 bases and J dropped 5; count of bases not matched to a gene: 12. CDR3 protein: CASSHGQGVQDEQYF. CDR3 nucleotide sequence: TGTGCCAGCAGTCACGGACAGGGTGTACAGGACGAGCAGTACTTC. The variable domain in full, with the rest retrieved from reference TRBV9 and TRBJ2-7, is DSGVTQTPKHLITATGQRVTLRCSPRSGDLSVYWYQQSLDQGLQFLIQYYNGEERAKGNILERFSAQQFPDLHSELNLSSLELGDSALYFCASSHGQGVQDEQYFGPGTRLTVT.

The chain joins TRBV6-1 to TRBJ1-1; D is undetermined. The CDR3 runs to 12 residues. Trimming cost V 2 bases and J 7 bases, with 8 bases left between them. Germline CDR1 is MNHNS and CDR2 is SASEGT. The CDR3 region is CASSERRVEAFF. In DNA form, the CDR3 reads TGTGCCAGCAGTGAACGGAGAGTTGAAGCTTTCTTT.

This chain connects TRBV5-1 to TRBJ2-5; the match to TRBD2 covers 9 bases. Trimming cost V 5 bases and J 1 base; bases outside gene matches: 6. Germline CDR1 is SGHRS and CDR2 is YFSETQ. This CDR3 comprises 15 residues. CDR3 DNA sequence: TGCGCCAGCAGTGCCCTAGCGGGGACCCAAGAGACCCAGTACTTC. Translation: CASSALAGTQETQYF.

The CDR3 coding sequence is TGCGCCAGCAGCTTTGCGGGGGTCTTAAATGAGCAGTTCTTC. This sequence encodes CASSFAGVLNEQFF. The V call is TRBV5-1, the J call TRBJ2-1; the match to TRBD2 covers 7 bases. The germline V gene encodes CDR1 SGHRS and CDR2 YFSETQ. The junction had 6 bases not matched to a gene; V was cut back by 2 bases and J by 7 bases. CDR3 length: 14 amino acids.